This TCR beta chain was found in a study of shared clonotypes between healthy human individuals. The CDR3 runs to 17 residues. CDR1 and CDR2 (germline): MGHRA, YSYEKL. V gave up 0 bases and J gave up 1 base; unmatched junction bases: 7. On this clone: What it recognizes is unknown.

CD45RO-negative CD8 cells positively selected for CCR7 made up the naive population, which excluded terminally differentiated effector memory CD45RA+ cells. The input for sorted-subset replicate PCRs was approximately 200 ng DNA, around 27,000 T cell genomes. Sequencing was performed with immunoSEQ multiplex PCR; in TCRdb, only in-frame clones are kept and a portion is missing. Among about 2.2 million clones listed, around 93% were seen once. The study, taken as a whole, reports: It was expected that sequencing depth would affect clonotype sharing among donors. Genetic and exposure-history diversity was limited by the small donor number. The study generally estimated greater richness for naive than memory subsets.

Sequences were obtained from naive CD8+ T cells from PBMCs. This sequence was found in a man younger than 35 in good health. Some clones in this sample may be carry-over from other donors' samples. The chain combines TRBV4-1 with TRBJ2-3; TRBD2 aligns across 7 bases. CDR3 bases: TGCGCCAGCAGCCAAGACCTGGAGGGGAGGGGCACAGATACGCAGTATTTT. This translates into CASSQDLEGRGTDTQYF.